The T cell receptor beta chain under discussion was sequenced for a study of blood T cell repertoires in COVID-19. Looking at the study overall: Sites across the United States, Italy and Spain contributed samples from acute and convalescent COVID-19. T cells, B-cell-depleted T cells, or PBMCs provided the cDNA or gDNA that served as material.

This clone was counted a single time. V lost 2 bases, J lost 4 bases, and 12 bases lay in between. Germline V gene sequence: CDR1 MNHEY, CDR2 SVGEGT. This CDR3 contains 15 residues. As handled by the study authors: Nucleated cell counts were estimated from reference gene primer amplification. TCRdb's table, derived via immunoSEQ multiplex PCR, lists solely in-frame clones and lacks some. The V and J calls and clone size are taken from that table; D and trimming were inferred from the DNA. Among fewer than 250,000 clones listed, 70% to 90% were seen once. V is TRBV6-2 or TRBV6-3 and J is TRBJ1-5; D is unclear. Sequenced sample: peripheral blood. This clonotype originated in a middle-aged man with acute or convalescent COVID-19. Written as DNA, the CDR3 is TGTGCCAGCAGTTACCCCCGGGTCTCTAATCAGCCCCAGCATTTT. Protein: CASSYPRVSNQPQHF.